The T cell receptor beta chain described here comes from a study of CD8+ T cells in alopecia areata. Study-wide results and limits: More clonal than normal scalp was lesional scalp, particularly alopecia totalis/universalis. With patients, TCR sharing proved less clear than in mice, a difference possibly related to HLA.

In the case of this clone: The antigen is not known.

Per the germline V gene, CDR1 is LGHNA and CDR2 is YNFKEQ. The CDR3 totals 15 residues. The J segment lost 4 bases and the V segment lost 1 base, leaving 5 bases of the junction unmatched. Extracted from the samples, RNA was reverse transcribed into cDNA to serve as the sequencing template. Libraries were prepared by immunoSEQ multiplex PCR; TCRdb keeps only in-frame clonotypes and omits some of them. The sample lists 95,000 to 120,000 clones, approximately 63% seen once, with 20% in the top ten. V is TRBV4-2 and J is TRBJ1-2; 8 nucleotides match TRBD1. Material: CD8+ T cells sorted from blood. The TCR sequence derives from a human donor in good health. The CDR3 DNA follows: TGTGCCAGCAGCCAAGGGACAGGGATCGGCTATGGCTACACCTTC. Translated: CASSQGTGIGYGYTF.